Presented here are 27 T cell receptor beta chains from one specimen sequenced in a study of T cells in women clearing cervical HPV infection. Repertoires were generated with immunoSEQ multiplex PCR, while TCRdb's copy carries only in-frame clones and drops some. The sample holds more than 25,000 clones. The sample was blood buffy coat. These receptors were collected from a woman aged 18-70 years with a cervical HPV16 infection that either progressed to CIN3+ or cleared (not recorded which).

A word on this clone: The read ends 3 residues early relative to the CDR3; the germline J gene fills the gap. This chain joins TRBV7-7 and TRBJ1-1; tentative D call: TRBD1 (5 bases). Germline V CDR1 and CDR2: SSHAT, FNYEAQ (reference sequence). The CDR3 length is 14 residues. The CDR3 DNA, read in part, is TGTGCCAGCAGCGCTGACAGATACCAAGAGACA. Protein: CASSADRYQET. The CDR3 as a whole reads CASSADRYQETAFF.

The CDR3 loop reads CASTLGGNSPLHF. CDR3 DNA (partial): TGTGCCAGTACCCTAGGAGGTAATTCACCC. The V call is TRBV19, the J call TRBJ1-6, with D unclear. The observed sequence ends 3 residues before the CDR3 terminus, with the missing tail filled in from the germline J gene. CDR1 is LNHDA and CDR2 is SQIVND in the germline V gene (reference sequence). This CDR3 is built from 13 residues. Trimming cost V 7 bases and J 6 bases, with 10 bases left between them.

With respect to this clone: The read is 3 residues too short to cover the CDR3 end, so that end is filled in from the germline J gene. The rearrangement joins TRBV20-1 to TRBJ2-3; the match to TRBD2 covers 8 bases. Germline trimming cut 4 bases from V and 2 bases from J; bases unmatched to any gene: 8. The length of the CDR3 is 15 residues. Germline CDR1 and CDR2: DFQATT and SNEGSKA (reference sequence). CDR3 sequence reads: CSATRAGGLTDTQYF. CDR3 DNA, as far as it was read: TGCAGTGCTACCCGGGCGGGGGGCCTCACAGATACG.

As concerns this clone: The CDR3 goes on 3 residues after the read ends, and that part is filled in from the germline J gene. V gene TRBV7-2 combines with J gene TRBJ2-1, with D perhaps TRBD2 (6 bases). V lost 3 bases, J lost 0 bases, and 9 bases lay in between. Germline CDR1 and CDR2: SGHTA and FQGNSA. The CDR3 has 15 amino acids. The CDR3 bases that were read are TGTGCCAGCAGCTTGCTAGCGAACTCCTACAATGAG. It encodes CASSLLANSYNE. From start to end, the CDR3 is CASSLLANSYNEQFF.

About this clone: The read falls 3 residues short of the CDR3 end, and the missing part is taken from the germline J gene. This chain joins TRBV7-2 and TRBJ2-5; D is uncertain. CDR1 is SGHTA and CDR2 is FQGNSA in the germline V gene. V lost 0 bases, J lost 3 bases, and 14 bases lay in between. CDR3 length: 16 amino acids. The sequenced CDR3 bases are TGTGCCAGCAGCTTAGCTGCCATGAGCAGCGAAGAGACC. Its protein is CASSLAAMSSEET. The full-length CDR3 reads as CASSLAAMSSEETQYF.

On this clone: The observed sequence ends 3 residues before the CDR3 terminus, with the missing tail filled in from the germline J gene. V is TRBV6-2 or TRBV6-3 and J is TRBJ2-3; a weak D match, TRBD2 (5 bases). Looked up from germline, CDR1 is MNHEY and CDR2 is SVGEGT. The CDR3 extends over 13 amino acids. The ends were cut back, 7 bases at V and 2 bases at J, with 10 bases in the middle. The CDR3 bases that were read are TGTGCCAGCACGGTCGGGGACACAGATACG. Translation gives CASTVGDTDT. The whole CDR3 is CASTVGDTDTQYF.

With respect to this clone: Read sequence stops 3 residues before the CDR3 end, and the germline J gene provides the missing end. V is TRBV4-2 and J is TRBJ2-5, with 9 bases identical to TRBD1. J gave up 5 bases and V 4 bases, and 5 bases lay outside the gene matches. Germline CDR1 LGHNA, CDR2 YNFKEQ. This CDR3 region has 14 residues. The covered CDR3 bases are TGTGCCAGCAGCCGGGACAGGGCAAAGGAGACC. Translated, it gives CASSRDRAKET. The whole CDR3 region reads CASSRDRAKETQYF.

In regard to this clone: The sequenced fragment ends 3 residues before the CDR3 boundary, so the rest is inferred from the germline J gene. V is TRBV29-1 and J is TRBJ2-7; TRBD2 matches 13 bases. J was trimmed by 6 bases and V by 4 bases; bases with no gene match: 6. This CDR3 is built from 14 residues. CDR1 SQVTM and CDR2 ANQGSEA come from the germline V gene. Incomplete CDR3 DNA: TGCAGCGTTGCCTTGACTAGCGGGGGGACCGAG. Residues: CSVALTSGGTE. From start to end, the CDR3 is CSVALTSGGTEQYF.

Worth noting for this clone: The CDR3 end falls 3 residues outside the read, so it is completed with the germline J gene. The chain combines TRBV28 with TRBJ2-7; 9 bases map to TRBD1. V dropped 6 bases and J dropped 2; count of bases not matched to a gene: 8. The CDR3 is 15 residues long. Germline CDR1 and CDR2: MDHEN and SYDVKM. CDR3 bases read: TGTGCCAGCAGAGTTCCGGGACAGGGAGCCTACGAG. Protein sequence: CASRVPGQGAYE. The whole CDR3 sequence reads CASRVPGQGAYEQYF.

As for this clone: Read coverage stops 3 residues before the CDR3 terminus; the germline J gene supplies the remainder. The genes are TRBV5-1 and TRBJ1-2; weak D call: TRBD1 (5 bases). Trimming pared 1 base from V and 4 bases from J, leaving 8 bases between. The CDR3 consists of 13 residues. Germline CDR1 and CDR2: SGHRS and YFSETQ. CDR3 bases read: TGCGCCAGCAGCTTGAGACAGCTCTATGGC. Protein: CASSLRQLYG. The entire CDR3 protein is CASSLRQLYGYTF.

As concerns this clone: The observed sequence ends 3 residues before the CDR3 terminus, with the missing tail filled in from the germline J gene. The V gene is TRBV12-3 or TRBV12-4, the J gene TRBJ1-4, with 7 nucleotides matching TRBD1. This CDR3 spans 15 amino acids. V was pared by 5 bases and J by 3 bases, with 6 bases of the junction left unmatched. The CDR3 DNA, read in part, is TGTGCCAGCAGTCTTGTAGGGGGCCCTAATGAAAAA. Amino acids: CASSLVGGPNEK. The CDR3 reads in full as CASSLVGGPNEKLFF.

Concerning this clone: The read finishes 3 residues shy of the CDR3 end, and the germline J gene is used to complete it. The rearrangement uses TRBV7-3 and TRBJ1-1, with a weak D call TRBD1 (5 bases). The CDR3 contains 15 residues. V was shortened by 2 bases and J by 5 bases, with 15 bases between the two germline ends. From germline, CDR1 is SGHTA and CDR2 FQGTGA. The sequenced CDR3 bases are TGTGCCAGCAGCTTACTAGGGGCAGGGCAGACTGAA. Translated: CASSLLGAGQTE. The complete CDR3 protein is CASSLLGAGQTEAFF. Looking up the rest from reference TRBV7-3 and TRBJ1-1 gives the full variable domain: GAGVSQTPSNKVTEKGKYVELRCDPISGHTALYWYRQSLGQGPEFLIYFQGTGAADDSGLPNDRFFAVRPEGSVSTLKIQRTERGDSAVYLCASSLLGAGQTEAFFGQGTRLTVV.

A note on this clone: Coverage ceases 3 residues before the CDR3 finishes, and the germline J gene fills in the end. The V gene is TRBV5-1, the J gene TRBJ1-4; D is uncertain. The CDR3 has 15 amino acids. Germline-derived CDR1 and CDR2 are SGHRS and YFSETQ. Trimming cost V 0 bases and J 4 bases, with 10 bases left between them. Incomplete CDR3 DNA: TGCGCCAGCAGCTTGGCGAGGGCCCTTAATGAAAAA. Encoded protein: CASSLARALNEK. The CDR3 as a whole reads CASSLARALNEKLFF.

With regard to this clone: Read data end 3 residues before the CDR3 end; the end is taken from the germline J gene. This chain joins TRBV20-1 and TRBJ2-1; D is unresolved. The CDR3 has 14 residues. Looked up from germline, CDR1 is DFQATT and CDR2 is SNEGSKA (reference sequence). The V end lost 5 bases, the J end lost 1 base, and 12 bases lay between the germline ends. The CDR3 DNA, read in part, is TGCAGTGCTCAGAGGTCCGTTTCCTACAATGAG. It encodes CSAQRSVSYNE. In full, the CDR3 is CSAQRSVSYNEQFF.

Points on this clone: The observed sequence ends 3 residues before the CDR3 terminus, with the missing tail filled in from the germline J gene. The chain has TRBV6-1 and TRBJ2-7; TRBD1 is a possible D gene (5 bases). Germline values: CDR1 MNHNS, CDR2 SASEGT. V was cut by 4 bases and J by 5 bases, with 6 bases left in between. The CDR3 totals 11 residues. CDR3 region: CASSAQDEQYF. The sequenced part of the CDR3 DNA is TGTGCCAGCAGTGCACAGGACGAG.

As regards this clone: The CDR3 extends 3 residues past the end of the read, so its final part is completed from the germline J gene. The J gene is TRBJ2-7, the V gene TRBV28; D is possibly TRBD2 (7 bases). This CDR3 contains 16 residues. Trimming took off 5 bases at V and 0 bases at J, with 17 bases between the two ends. Looked up from germline, CDR1 is MDHEN and CDR2 is SYDVKM. CDR3 bases read: TGTGCCAGCAGTGGGGGGGGGCGGGGGAGCTCCTACGAG. Its translation: CASSGGGRGSSYE. The whole CDR3 protein is CASSGGGRGSSYEQYF. The full variable domain, completed using reference TRBV28 and TRBJ2-7, is DVKVTQSSRYLVKRTGEKVFLECVQDMDHENMFWYRQDPGLGLRLIYFSYDVKMKEKGDIPEGYSVSREKKERFSLILESASTNQTSMYLCASSGGGRGSSYEQYFGPGTRLTVT.

Regarding this clone: The read halts 3 residues ahead of the CDR3 end, with the missing end drawn from the germline J gene. The chain recombines TRBV20-1 with TRBJ2-3; 11 bases fit TRBD2. Germline CDR1 DFQATT, CDR2 SNEGSKA (reference sequence). The CDR3 runs 15 residues. The CDR3 spells CSARISGGVQETQYF. The DNA read from the CDR3 is TGCAGTGCTAGAATTAGCGGGGGGGTACAAGAGACG.

With respect to this clone: The CDR3 end falls 3 residues outside the read, so it is completed with the germline J gene. The rearrangement links TRBV7-3 to TRBJ1-2, with TRBD1 as a possible D gene (6 bases). Germline CDR1 reads SGHTA; CDR2 reads FQGTGA. There are 15 residues in the CDR3. The sequenced CDR3 bases are TGTGCCAGCAGCTTATACCAGGGGAGCTCCTACGAC. Its translation is CASSLYQGSSYD. The CDR3 in its entirety is CASSLYQGSSYDYTF.

By frequency, this clone registers medium-sized. The DNA ends 3 residues before the CDR3 does, and the rest of the CDR3 is filled in from the germline J gene. V gene TRBV18 combines with J gene TRBJ1-6; 9 bases align to TRBD1. Looked up from germline, CDR1 is KGHSH and CDR2 is LQKENI. This CDR3 comprises 16 residues. The J segment lost 7 bases and the V segment lost 1 base, leaving 5 bases of the junction unmatched. The part of the CDR3 DNA that was read is TGTGCCAGCTCACCACTGGGACAGGGTTCCAATTCACCC. Translated, it gives CASSPLGQGSNSP. The whole CDR3 region reads CASSPLGQGSNSPLHF.

As to this clone: Read coverage stops 3 residues before the CDR3 terminus; the germline J gene supplies the remainder. This chain connects TRBV18 to TRBJ2-4, with 9 bases identical to TRBD1. The germline CDR1 and CDR2 sequences are KGHSH and LQKENI. Unmatched junction bases numbered 2, after V lost 0 bases and J lost 2 bases. This CDR3 is 16 amino acids long. CDR3 DNA (partial): TGTGCCAGCTCACCACCGAACAGGGGGCCCAAAAACATT. It encodes CASSPPNRGPKNI. The whole CDR3 sequence reads CASSPPNRGPKNIQYF.

Details on this clone: The observed sequence ends 3 residues before the CDR3 terminus, with the missing tail filled in from the germline J gene. This chain uses TRBV19 with TRBJ1-2; D remains unclear. CDR1 and CDR2 (germline): LNHDA, SQIVND (reference sequence). The V gene lost 5 bases and the J gene lost 0 bases, with 7 bases spanning the gap. The CDR3 has 13 amino acids. The CDR3 DNA, read in part, is TGTGCCAGTAGTCCACTAGCTAACTATGGC. Translation: CASSPLANYG. The CDR3 in its entirety is CASSPLANYGYTF.

A word on this clone: The read ends 3 residues early relative to the CDR3; the germline J gene fills the gap. This chain connects TRBV7-9 to TRBJ1-2, with D possibly being TRBD1 (5 bases). The V and J ends lost 2 bases and 0 bases respectively, with 10 bases between them. The CDR3 sequence is 15 residues long. The germline CDR1 and CDR2 sequences are SEHNR and FQNEAQ (reference sequence). CDR3 bases read: TGTGCCAGCAGCTTAATTGACAGCCCTAACTATGGC. Its translation: CASSLIDSPNYG. The CDR3 in full is CASSLIDSPNYGYTF.

Points on this clone: The observed sequence ends 3 residues before the CDR3 terminus, with the missing tail filled in from the germline J gene. V is TRBV20-1 and J is TRBJ2-7, with 7 bases that match TRBD1. Per the germline V gene, CDR1 is DFQATT and CDR2 is SNEGSKA (reference sequence). Trimming cost V 5 bases and J 0 bases; bases outside gene matches: 10. CDR3 length equals 15 residues. The CDR3 protein is CSARQTWDSSYEQYF. The CDR3 bases that were read are TGCAGTGCTCGTCAGACCTGGGACAGCTCCTACGAG.

A remark on this clone: The read is 3 residues too short to cover the CDR3 end, so that end is filled in from the germline J gene. The V and J genes are TRBV20-1 and TRBJ2-1; the D gene is possibly TRBD2 (6 bases). The CDR3 loop spans 14 amino acids. CDR1 and CDR2 from the germline V gene are DFQATT and SNEGSKA (reference sequence). V was trimmed by 6 bases and J by 8 bases, leaving 20 bases between them. The CDR3 is CSAEWGSGEYEQFF. The CDR3 bases that were read are TGCAGTGCAGAGTGGGGTAGCGGAGAGTATGAG.

Comments on this clone: Sequencing ends 3 residues short of the CDR3 end; the germline J gene provides the rest. The chain is built from TRBV30 and TRBJ1-2; D uncertain. In germline, CDR1 is GTSNPN, CDR2 SVGIG (reference sequence). The length of the CDR3 is 10 residues. Incomplete CDR3 DNA: TGTGCCTGGACCCCGGGGGGC. Its translation: CAWTPGG. The entire CDR3 reads CAWTPGGYTF.

CDR3 bases read: TGTGCCAGCAGCTTAGTTCCTAGCGGGCTTGAAGATACG. Translated: CASSLVPSGLEDT. The full-length CDR3 reads as CASSLVPSGLEDTQYF. The chain uses TRBV13 and TRBJ2-3; 8 bases match TRBD2. The CDR3 goes on 3 residues after the read ends, and that part is filled in from the germline J gene. The CDR3 extends over 16 amino acids. Germline loops: CDR1 PRHDT, CDR2 FYEKMQ (reference sequence). V shed 1 base, J shed 5 bases, and the junction held 8 bases outside the gene matches.

A note on this clone: From the germline J gene comes the end of the CDR3, since the read stops 3 residues before it. The J gene is TRBJ1-2, the V gene TRBV4-2; 7 bases agree with TRBD1. This CDR3 has 16 residues. Germline V gives CDR1 LGHNA, CDR2 YNFKEQ. J lost 1 base, V lost 1 base, and 6 bases had no gene match. CDR3 bases read: TGTGCCAGCAGCCAAGCTGGGGACAGAAATAACTATGGC. The encoded protein is CASSQAGDRNNYG. The whole CDR3 protein reads CASSQAGDRNNYGYTF.